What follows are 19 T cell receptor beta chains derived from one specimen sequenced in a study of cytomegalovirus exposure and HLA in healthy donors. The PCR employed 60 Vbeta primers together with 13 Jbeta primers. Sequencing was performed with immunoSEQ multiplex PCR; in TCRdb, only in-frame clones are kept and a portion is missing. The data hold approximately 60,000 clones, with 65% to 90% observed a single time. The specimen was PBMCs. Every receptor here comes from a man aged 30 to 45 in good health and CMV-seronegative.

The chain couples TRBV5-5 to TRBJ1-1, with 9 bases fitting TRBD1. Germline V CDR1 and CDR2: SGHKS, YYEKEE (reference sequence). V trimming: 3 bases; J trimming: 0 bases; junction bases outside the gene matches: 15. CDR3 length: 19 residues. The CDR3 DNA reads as TGTGCCAGCAGCTCTGGGCGGGACAGGGCAGGGAGAATGAACACTGAAGCTTTCTTT. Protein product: CASSSGRDRAGRMNTEAFF. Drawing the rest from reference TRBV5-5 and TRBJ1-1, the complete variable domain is DAGVTQSPTHLIKTRGQQVTLRCSPISGHKSVSWYQQVLGQGPQFIFQYYEKEERGRGNFPDRFSARQFPNYSSELNVNALLLGDSALYLCASSSGRDRAGRMNTEAFFGQGTRLTVV.

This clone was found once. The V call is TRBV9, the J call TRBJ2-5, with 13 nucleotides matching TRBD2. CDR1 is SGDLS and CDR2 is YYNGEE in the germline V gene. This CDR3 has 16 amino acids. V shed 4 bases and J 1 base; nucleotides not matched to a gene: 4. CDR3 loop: CASSIRTSGGQETQYF. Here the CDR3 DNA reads TGTGCCAGCAGCATACGGACTAGCGGGGGCCAAGAGACCCAGTACTTC.

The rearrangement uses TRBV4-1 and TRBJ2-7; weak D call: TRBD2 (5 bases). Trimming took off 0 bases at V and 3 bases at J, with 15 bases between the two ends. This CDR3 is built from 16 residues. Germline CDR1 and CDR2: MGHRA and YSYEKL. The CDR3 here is CASSQERSGLGYEQYF. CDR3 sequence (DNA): TGCGCCAGCAGCCAAGAGCGGAGCGGCCTTGGCTACGAGCAGTACTTC.

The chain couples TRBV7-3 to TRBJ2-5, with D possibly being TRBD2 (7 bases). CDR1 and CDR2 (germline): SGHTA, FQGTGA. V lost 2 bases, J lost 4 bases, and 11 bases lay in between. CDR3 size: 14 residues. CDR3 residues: CASSLRGAGETQYF. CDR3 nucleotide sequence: TGTGCCAGCAGCTTACGGGGGGCAGGAGAGACCCAGTACTTC.

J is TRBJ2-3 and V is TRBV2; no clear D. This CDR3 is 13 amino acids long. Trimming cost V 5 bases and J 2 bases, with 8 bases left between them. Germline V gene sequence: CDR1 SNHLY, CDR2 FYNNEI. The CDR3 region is CASSSQDTDTQYF. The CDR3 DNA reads TGTGCCAGCAGTTCGCAGGACACAGATACGCAGTATTTT. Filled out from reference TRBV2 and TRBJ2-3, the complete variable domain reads EPEVTQTPSHQVTQMGQEVILRCVPISNHLYFYWYRQILGQKVEFLVSFYNNEISEKSEIFDDQFSVERPDGSNFTLKIRSTKLEDSAMYFCASSSQDTDTQYFGPGTRLTVL.

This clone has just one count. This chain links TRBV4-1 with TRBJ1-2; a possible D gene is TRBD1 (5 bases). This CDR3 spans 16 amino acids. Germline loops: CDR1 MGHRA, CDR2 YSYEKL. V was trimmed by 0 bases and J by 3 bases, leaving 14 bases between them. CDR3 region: CASSQDTRDLYYGYTF. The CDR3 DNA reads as TGCGCCAGCAGCCAAGATACGCGGGACCTTTACTATGGCTACACCTTC.

The CDR3 DNA reads TGTGCCAGCATCACGAGGACAGGGCCGAACACCGGGGAGCTGTTTTTT. This encodes CASITRTGPNTGELFF. The chain uses TRBV7-6 and TRBJ2-2; 8 bases align to TRBD1. The CDR3 has 16 amino acids. The junction had 7 bases not matched to a gene; V was cut back by 7 bases and J by 0 bases. Germline V gives CDR1 SGHVS, CDR2 FNYEAQ. Full variable domain (missing parts from reference TRBV7-6 and TRBJ2-2): GAGVSQSPRYKVTKRGQDVALRCDPISGHVSLYWYRQALGQGPEFLTYFNYEAQQDKSGLPNDRFSAERPEGSISTLTIQRTEQRDSAMYRCASITRTGPNTGELFFGEGSRLTVL.

CDR3 nucleotide sequence: TGTGCCTGGACGGGCGGGAGGGCCGGAGAGACCCAGTACTTC. Translation: CAWTGGRAGETQYF. V is TRBV30 and J is TRBJ2-5, with 9 nucleotides matching TRBD2. Germline V gene data show CDR1 as GTSNPN and CDR2 as SVGIG (reference sequence). V was clipped by 4 bases and J by 4 bases; unmatched bases: 7. CDR3 length equals 14 residues.

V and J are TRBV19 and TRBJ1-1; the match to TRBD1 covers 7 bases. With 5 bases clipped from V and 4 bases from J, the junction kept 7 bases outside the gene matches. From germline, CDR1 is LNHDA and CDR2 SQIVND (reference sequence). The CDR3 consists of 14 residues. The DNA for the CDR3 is TGTGCCAGTAGTCTTCAGGGGGGAGGCACTGAAGCTTTCTTT. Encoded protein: CASSLQGGGTEAFF.

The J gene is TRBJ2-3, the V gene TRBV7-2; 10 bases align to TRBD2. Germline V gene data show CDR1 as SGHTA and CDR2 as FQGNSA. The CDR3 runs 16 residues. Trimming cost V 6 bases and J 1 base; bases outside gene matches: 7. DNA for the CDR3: TGTGCCAGCAGGCACGGGCTAGCGGGGGGCACAGATACGCAGTATTTT. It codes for CASRHGLAGGTDTQYF.

In nucleotides, the CDR3 is TGTGCCAGCTCACCAATATCGACAGGTTCTAACTATGGCTACACCTTC. Translated: CASSPISTGSNYGYTF. J is TRBJ1-2 and V is TRBV18, with a tentative D call TRBD1 (6 bases). Germline CDR1 is KGHSH and CDR2 is LQKENI. Trimming pared 2 bases from V and 0 bases from J, leaving 13 bases between. The CDR3 length is 16 residues.

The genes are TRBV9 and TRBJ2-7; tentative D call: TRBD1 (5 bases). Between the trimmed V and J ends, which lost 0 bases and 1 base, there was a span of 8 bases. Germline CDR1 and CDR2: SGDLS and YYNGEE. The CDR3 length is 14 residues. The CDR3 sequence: CASSVAAGSYEQYF. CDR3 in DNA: TGTGCCAGCAGCGTAGCGGCAGGGTCCTACGAGCAGTACTTC.

The CDR3 coding sequence is TGTGCCAGTAGTTTGGAAGGGGCCCCCTACGAGCAGTACTTC. Translating gives CASSLEGAPYEQYF. The gene calls are TRBV19 and TRBJ2-7, with D perhaps matching TRBD1 (5 bases). Germline CDR1 LNHDA, CDR2 SQIVND (reference sequence). CDR3 length: 14 amino acids. Deletions cut 5 bases from V and 2 bases from J, with 13 bases between.

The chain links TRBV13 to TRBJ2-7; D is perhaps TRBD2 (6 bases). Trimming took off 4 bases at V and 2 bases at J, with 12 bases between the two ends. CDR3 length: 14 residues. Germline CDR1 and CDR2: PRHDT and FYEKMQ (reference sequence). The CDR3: CASSSDGGPYEQYF. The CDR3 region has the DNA TGTGCCAGCAGCTCCGACGGGGGACCCTACGAGCAGTACTTC.

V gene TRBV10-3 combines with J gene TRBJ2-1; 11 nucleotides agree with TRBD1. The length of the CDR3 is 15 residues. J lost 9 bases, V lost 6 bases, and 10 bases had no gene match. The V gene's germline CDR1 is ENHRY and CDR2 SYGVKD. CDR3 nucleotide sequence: TGTGCCATCAGAGCCTCGGACAGGGGGCACGGTGAGCAGTTCTTC. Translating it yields CAIRASDRGHGEQFF.

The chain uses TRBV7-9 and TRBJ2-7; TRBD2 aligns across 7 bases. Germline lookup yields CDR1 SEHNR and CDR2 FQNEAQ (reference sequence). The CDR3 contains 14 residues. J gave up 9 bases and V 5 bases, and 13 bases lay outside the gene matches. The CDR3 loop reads CASSPVAGPRGQYF. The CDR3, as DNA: TGTGCCAGCAGCCCTGTAGCGGGTCCCCGGGGGCAGTACTTC.

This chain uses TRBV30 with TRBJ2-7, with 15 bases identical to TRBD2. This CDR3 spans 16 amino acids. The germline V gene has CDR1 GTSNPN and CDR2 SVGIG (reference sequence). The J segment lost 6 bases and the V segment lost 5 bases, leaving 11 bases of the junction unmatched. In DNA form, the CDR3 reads TGTGCCTGGGCCCGAGGACTAGCGGGAGGGCCCCCCGAGCAGTACTTC. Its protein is CAWARGLAGGPPEQYF.

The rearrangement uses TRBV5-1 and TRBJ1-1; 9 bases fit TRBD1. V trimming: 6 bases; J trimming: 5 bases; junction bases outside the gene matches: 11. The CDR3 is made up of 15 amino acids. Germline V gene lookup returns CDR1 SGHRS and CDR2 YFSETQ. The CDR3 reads CASTPPGTGKTEAFF. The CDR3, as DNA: TGCGCCAGCACCCCACCCGGGACAGGGAAAACTGAAGCTTTCTTT.

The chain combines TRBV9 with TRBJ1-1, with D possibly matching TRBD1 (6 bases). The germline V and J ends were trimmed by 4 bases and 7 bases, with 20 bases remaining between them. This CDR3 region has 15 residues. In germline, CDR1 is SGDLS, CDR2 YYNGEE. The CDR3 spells CASSPLWGGAGEAFF. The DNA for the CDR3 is TGTGCCAGCAGCCCCCTGTGGGGGGGCGCGGGTGAAGCTTTCTTT.